This TCR beta chain was captured by sequencing in a study of blood T cell repertoires in COVID-19. Assay: immunoSEQ multiplex PCR; the TCRdb copy retains only in-frame clones and omits some. The sample includes 100,000 to 150,000 clones, about 70% of them seen just once. The V end lost 5 bases, the J end lost 4 bases, and 9 bases lay between the germline ends. The CDR3 consists of 13 residues. Looked up from germline, CDR1 is SGHNT and CDR2 is YENEEA. J is TRBJ2-1 and V is TRBV11-3; TRBD1 might be the D (5 bases). This receptor was identified in an elderly man with COVID-19, enrolled during active disease. The sample consisted of peripheral blood. CDR3 sequence: CASSARQYNEQFF. The CDR3 DNA is TGTGCCAGCAGCGCCCGACAGTACAATGAGCAGTTCTTC.